This TCR beta chain comes out of a study of a mutant IDH1 vaccine in newly diagnosed glioma. About the research overall: Treated patients had a mean age of around 40 years and a sex split that was roughly 60% male and roughly 38% female. General observations from the study: Pseudoprogression apparently tracked independently of changes in top peripheral T cell clonotypes.

Sequencing was performed with immunoSEQ multiplex PCR; in TCRdb, only in-frame clones are kept and a portion is missing. The data contain about 88,000 clones, more than 65% of them singletons. The time point here: baseline, week 1 (first vaccination visit). Treatment in this sample: pre-vaccination baseline after standard-of-care therapy. The CDR3 runs to 15 residues. Germline CDR1 ENHRY, CDR2 SYGVKD. Trimming removed 2 bases from V and 5 bases from J, with 13 bases in between. In regard to this clone: No antigen is known for it.

The specimen was PBMCs, collected from a glioma patient treated with radiotherapy, temozolomide or both. The chain couples TRBV10-3 to TRBJ1-5, with D possibly matching TRBD1 (5 bases). The receptor comes from a man in his forties or fifties with glioma. Some clones in this sample may be carry-over from other donors' samples. The CDR3 nucleotides are TGTGCCATCAGTGAGGGGGTGGGGGACTATCAGCCCCAGCATTTT. Its protein is CAISEGVGDYQPQHF.